This paragraph covers one TCR beta chain sequence. The data derive from a study of blood T cell repertoires in COVID-19. Study-level background: PBMCs, B-cell-depleted T cells, or T cells provided the cDNA or gDNA that made up the material.

The junction had 15 bases not matched to a gene; V was cut back by 4 bases and J by 13 bases. The CDR3 has 16 amino acids. The germline V gene has CDR1 SGHRS and CDR2 YFSETQ. Per the study methods: For nucleated cells, counts were estimated from reference gene primer amplification. TCRdb's copy holds only in-frame clones and misses some; the assay was immunoSEQ multiplex PCR. V, J and clone size were drawn from that table, and D and trimming were deduced from the DNA. The data show about 99,000 clones, roughly 87% seen once. The rearrangement links TRBV5-1 to TRBJ1-6, with 9 bases that match TRBD1. The specimen was peripheral blood. The receptor comes from a human donor in a cohort sampled during active COVID-19. The CDR3 protein is CASSPRTGDARIPLHF. CDR3 nucleotide sequence: TGCGCCAGCAGCCCCCGGACAGGGGATGCCCGAATCCCCCTCCACTTT.